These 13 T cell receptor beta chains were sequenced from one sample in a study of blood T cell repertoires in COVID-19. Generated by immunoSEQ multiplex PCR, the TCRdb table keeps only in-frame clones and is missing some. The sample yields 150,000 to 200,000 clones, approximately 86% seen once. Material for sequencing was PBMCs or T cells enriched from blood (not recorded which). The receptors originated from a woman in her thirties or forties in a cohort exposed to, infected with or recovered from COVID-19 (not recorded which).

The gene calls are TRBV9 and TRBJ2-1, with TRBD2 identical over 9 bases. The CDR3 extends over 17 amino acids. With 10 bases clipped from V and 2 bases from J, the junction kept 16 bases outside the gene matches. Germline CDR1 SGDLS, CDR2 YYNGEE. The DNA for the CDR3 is TGTGCCTCCACGGGGCTAGCGGGGAGAGGGGCCTACAATGAGCAGTTCTTC. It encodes CASTGLAGRGAYNEQFF. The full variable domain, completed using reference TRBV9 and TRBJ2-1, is DSGVTQTPKHLITATGQRVTLRCSPRSGDLSVYWYQQSLDQGLQFLIQYYNGEERAKGNILERFSAQQFPDLHSELNLSSLELGDSALYFCASTGLAGRGAYNEQFFGPGTRLTVL.

The chain's CDR3 is CASSQGSSYEQYF. CDR3 DNA: TGCGCCAGCAGCCAAGGCAGTTCCTACGAGCAGTACTTC. This chain links TRBV4-1 with TRBJ2-7; D is uncertain. V lost 1 base, J lost 1 base, and 5 bases lay in between. The CDR3 sequence is 13 residues long. CDR1 and CDR2 (germline): MGHRA, YSYEKL.

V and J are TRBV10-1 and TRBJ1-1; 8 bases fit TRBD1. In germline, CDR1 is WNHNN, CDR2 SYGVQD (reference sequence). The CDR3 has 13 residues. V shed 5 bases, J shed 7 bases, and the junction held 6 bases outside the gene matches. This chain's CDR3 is CASSRQGAVEAFF. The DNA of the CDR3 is TGCGCCAGCAGTCGTCAGGGGGCGGTTGAAGCTTTCTTT.

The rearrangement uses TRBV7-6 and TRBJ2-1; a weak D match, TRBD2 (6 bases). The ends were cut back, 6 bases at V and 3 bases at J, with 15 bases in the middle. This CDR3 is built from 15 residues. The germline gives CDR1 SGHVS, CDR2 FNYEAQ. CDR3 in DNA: TGTGCCAGCAGTAGTGGGGGGAGCCTCTACAATGAGCAGTTCTTC. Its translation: CASSSGGSLYNEQFF.

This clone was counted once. The CDR3 region has the DNA TGTGCCAGTAGTCACTACCGGGACAGCCAAGAGACCCAGTACTTC. Its translation is CASSHYRDSQETQYF. J is TRBJ2-5 and V is TRBV19, with 7 bases matching TRBD1. Unmatched junction bases numbered 7, after V lost 5 bases and J lost 1 base. The CDR3 is 15 residues long. Germline V gene data show CDR1 as LNHDA and CDR2 as SQIVND (reference sequence).

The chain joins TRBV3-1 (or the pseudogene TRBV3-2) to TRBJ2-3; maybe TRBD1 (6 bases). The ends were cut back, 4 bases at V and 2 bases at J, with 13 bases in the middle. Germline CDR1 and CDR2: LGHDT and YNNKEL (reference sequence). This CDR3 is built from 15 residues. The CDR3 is CASSPRTEVTDTQYF. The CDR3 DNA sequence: TGTGCCAGCAGCCCCCGGACAGAAGTCACAGATACGCAGTATTTT.

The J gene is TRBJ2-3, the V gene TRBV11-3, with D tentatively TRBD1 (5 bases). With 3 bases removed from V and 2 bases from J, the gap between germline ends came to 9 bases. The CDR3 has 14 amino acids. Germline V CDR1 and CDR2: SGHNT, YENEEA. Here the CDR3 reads CASSFGASTDTQYF. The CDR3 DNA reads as TGTGCCAGCAGCTTTGGGGCGTCCACAGATACGCAGTATTTT.

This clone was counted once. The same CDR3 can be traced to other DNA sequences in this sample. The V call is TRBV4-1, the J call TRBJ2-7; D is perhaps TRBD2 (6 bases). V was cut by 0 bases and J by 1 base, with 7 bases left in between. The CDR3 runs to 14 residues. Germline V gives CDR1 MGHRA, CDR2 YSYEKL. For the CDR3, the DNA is TGCGCCAGCAGCCAAGAGGAGGGATCCTACGAGCAGTACTTC. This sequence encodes CASSQEEGSYEQYF.

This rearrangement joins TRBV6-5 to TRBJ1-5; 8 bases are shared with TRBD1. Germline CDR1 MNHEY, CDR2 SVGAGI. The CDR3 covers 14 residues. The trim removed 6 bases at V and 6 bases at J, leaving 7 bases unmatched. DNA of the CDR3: TGTGCCAGCAGCCAGGGACAGGCGGGTCAGCCCCAGCATTTT. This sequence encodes CASSQGQAGQPQHF.

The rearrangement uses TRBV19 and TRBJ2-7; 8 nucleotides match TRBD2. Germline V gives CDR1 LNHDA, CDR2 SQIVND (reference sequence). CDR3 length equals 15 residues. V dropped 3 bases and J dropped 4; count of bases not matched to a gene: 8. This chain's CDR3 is CASSIGLAGRYEQYF. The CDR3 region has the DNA TGTGCCAGTAGTATTGGGTTAGCGGGAAGGTACGAGCAGTACTTC.

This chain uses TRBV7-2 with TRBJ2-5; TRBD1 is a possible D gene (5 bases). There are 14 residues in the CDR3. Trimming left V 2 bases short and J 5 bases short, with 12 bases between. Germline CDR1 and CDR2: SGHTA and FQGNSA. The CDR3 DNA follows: TGTGCCAGCAGCTTAATCAGGGTCGAGGAGACCCAGTACTTC. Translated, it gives CASSLIRVEETQYF.

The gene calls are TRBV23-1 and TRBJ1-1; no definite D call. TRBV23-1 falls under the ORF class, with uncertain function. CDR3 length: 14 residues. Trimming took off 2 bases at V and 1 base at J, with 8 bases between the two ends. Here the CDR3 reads CASSQVEANTEAFF. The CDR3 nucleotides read TGCGCCAGCAGTCAAGTCGAAGCGAACACTGAAGCTTTCTTT.

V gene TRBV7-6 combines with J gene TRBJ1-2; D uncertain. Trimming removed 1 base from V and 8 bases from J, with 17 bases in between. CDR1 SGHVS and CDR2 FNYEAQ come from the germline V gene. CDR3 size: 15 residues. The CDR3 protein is CASSLGPTGVQGYTF. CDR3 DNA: TGTGCCAGCAGCTTAGGACCCACCGGGGTTCAAGGCTACACCTTC.